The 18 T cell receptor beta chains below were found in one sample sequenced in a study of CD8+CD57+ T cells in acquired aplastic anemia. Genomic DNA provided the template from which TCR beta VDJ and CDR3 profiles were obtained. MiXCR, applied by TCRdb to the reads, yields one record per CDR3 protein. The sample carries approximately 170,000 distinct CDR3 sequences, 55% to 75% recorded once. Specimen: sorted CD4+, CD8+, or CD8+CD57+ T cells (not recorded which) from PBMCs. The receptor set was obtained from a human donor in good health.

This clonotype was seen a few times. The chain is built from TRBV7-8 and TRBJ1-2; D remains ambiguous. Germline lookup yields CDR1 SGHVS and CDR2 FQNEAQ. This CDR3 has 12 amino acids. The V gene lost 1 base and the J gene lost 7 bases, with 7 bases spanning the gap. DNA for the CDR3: TGTGCCAGCAGCTTAGATGAAGGTGGCTACACCTTC. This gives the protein CASSLDEGGYTF.

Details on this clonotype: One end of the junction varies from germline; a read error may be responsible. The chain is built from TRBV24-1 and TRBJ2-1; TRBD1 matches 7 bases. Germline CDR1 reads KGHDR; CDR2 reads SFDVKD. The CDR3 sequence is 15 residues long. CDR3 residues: CTTSETGQLYNEQFF. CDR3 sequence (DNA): TGTACCACCAGTGAGACGGGACAGCTCTACAATGAGCAGTTCTTC.

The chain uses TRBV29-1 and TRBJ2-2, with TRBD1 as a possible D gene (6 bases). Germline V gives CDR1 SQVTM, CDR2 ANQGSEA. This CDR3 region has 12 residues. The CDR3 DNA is TGCAGTCACAGGGTTAGAGTCGGGGAGCTGTTTTTT. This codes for CSHRVRVGELFF.

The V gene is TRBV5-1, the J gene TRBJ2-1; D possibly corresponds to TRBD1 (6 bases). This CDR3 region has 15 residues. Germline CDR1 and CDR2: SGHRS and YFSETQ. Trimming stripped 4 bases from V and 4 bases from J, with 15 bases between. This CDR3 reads CASSPQGTDYNEQFF. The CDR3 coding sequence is TGCGCCAGCAGCCCTCAGGGGACGGATTACAATGAGCAGTTCTTC.

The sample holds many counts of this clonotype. CDR3 residues: CASSARTGGAETQYF. DNA for the CDR3: TGTGCCAGCAGCGCGCGCACAGGGGGCGCGGAGACCCAGTACTTC. The V and J genes are TRBV5-8 and TRBJ2-5; 9 nucleotides agree with TRBD1. The CDR3 is 15 amino acids. The J segment lost 5 bases and the V segment lost 4 bases, leaving 9 bases of the junction unmatched. Germline CDR1 reads SGHTS; CDR2 reads YDEGEE.

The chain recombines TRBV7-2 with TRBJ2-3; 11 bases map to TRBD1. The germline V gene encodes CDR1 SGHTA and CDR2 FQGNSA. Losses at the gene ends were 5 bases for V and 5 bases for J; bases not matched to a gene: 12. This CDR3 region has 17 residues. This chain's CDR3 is CASSISGQGARRDTQYF. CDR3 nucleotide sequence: TGTGCCAGCAGCATCTCCGGACAGGGGGCGCGAAGAGATACGCAGTATTTT.

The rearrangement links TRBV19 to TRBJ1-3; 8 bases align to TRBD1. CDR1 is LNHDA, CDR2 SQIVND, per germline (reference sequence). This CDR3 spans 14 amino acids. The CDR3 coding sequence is TGTGCATCCCAGGGGGCTAGCTCTGGAAACACCATATATTTT. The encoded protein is CASQGASSGNTIYF.

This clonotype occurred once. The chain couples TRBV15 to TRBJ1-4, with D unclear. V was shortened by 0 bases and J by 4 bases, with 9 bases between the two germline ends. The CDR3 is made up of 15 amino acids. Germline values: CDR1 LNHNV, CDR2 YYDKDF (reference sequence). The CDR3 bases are TGTGCCACCAGCAGAGATTCAAGAAGTAATGAAAAACTGTTTTTT. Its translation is CATSRDSRSNEKLFF.

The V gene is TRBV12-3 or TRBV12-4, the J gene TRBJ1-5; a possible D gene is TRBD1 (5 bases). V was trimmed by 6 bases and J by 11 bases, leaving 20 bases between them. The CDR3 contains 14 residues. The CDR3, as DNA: TGTGCCAGCAGCCTAGGGACTGTAAAAGAGACCCAGCATTTT. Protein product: CASSLGTVKETQHF.

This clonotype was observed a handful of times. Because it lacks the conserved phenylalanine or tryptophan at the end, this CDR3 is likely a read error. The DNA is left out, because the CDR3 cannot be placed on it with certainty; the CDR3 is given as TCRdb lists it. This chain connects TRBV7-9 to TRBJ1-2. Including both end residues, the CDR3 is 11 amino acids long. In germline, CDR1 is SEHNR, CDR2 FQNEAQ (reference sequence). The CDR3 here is CASSSGTSGTY.

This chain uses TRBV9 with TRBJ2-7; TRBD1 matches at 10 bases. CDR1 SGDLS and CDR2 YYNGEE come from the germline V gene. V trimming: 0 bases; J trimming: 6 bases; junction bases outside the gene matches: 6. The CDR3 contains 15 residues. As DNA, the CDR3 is TGTGCCAGCAGCGTAGGGACAGGGGGGTCTGCCGAGCAGTACTTC. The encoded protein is CASSVGTGGSAEQYF.

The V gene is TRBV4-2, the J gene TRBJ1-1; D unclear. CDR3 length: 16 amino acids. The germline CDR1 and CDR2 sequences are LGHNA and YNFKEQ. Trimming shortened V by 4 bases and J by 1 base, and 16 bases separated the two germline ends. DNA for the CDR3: TGTGCCAGCAGCCGAGATGGTTTTCGGAGGAACACTGAAGCTTTCTTT. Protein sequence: CASSRDGFRRNTEAFF.

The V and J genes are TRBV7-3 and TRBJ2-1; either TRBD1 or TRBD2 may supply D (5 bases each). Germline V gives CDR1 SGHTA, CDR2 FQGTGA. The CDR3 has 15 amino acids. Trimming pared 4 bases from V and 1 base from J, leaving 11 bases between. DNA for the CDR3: TGTGCCAGCAGCTCGCCCGGGGCTTCCTACAATGAGCAGTTCTTC. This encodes CASSSPGASYNEQFF.

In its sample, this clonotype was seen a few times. CDR3 protein: CSARVDGETQYF. CDR3 nucleotides: TGCAGTGCTAGAGTTGACGGGGAGACCCAGTACTTC. The chain joins TRBV20-1 to TRBJ2-5; unclear D gene. CDR3 length: 12 amino acids. Germline V gives CDR1 DFQATT, CDR2 SNEGSKA (reference sequence). V dropped 1 base and J dropped 5 bases, with 8 bases sitting between them.

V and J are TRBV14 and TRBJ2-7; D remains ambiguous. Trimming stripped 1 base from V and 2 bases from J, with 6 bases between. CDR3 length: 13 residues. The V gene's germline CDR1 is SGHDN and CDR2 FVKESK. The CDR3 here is CASSQGATYEQYF. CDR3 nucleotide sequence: TGTGCCAGCAGCCAAGGGGCAACCTACGAGCAGTACTTC.

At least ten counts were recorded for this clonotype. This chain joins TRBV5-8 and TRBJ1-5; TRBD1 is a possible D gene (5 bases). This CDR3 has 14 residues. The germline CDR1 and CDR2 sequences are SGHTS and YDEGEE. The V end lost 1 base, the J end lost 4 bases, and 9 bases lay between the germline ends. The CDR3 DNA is TGTGCCAGCAGCTTGATCAGACAGAATCAGCCCCAGCATTTT. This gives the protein CASSLIRQNQPQHF.

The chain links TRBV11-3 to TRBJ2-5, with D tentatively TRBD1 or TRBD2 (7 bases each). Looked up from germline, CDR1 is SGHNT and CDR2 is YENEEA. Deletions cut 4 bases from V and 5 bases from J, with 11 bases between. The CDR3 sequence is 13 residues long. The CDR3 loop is CASSSGGGETQYF. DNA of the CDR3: TGTGCCAGCAGCTCAGGGGGGGGGGAGACCCAGTACTTC.

This CDR3 is CASSQDMWGLEPQHF. CDR3 sequence (DNA): TGCGCCAGCAGCCAAGATATGTGGGGATTGGAGCCCCAGCATTTT. The chain uses TRBV4-1 and TRBJ1-5; no clear D gene. The V end lost 0 bases, the J end lost 8 bases, and 14 bases lay between the germline ends. Looked up from germline, CDR1 is MGHRA and CDR2 is YSYEKL. This CDR3 comprises 15 residues.